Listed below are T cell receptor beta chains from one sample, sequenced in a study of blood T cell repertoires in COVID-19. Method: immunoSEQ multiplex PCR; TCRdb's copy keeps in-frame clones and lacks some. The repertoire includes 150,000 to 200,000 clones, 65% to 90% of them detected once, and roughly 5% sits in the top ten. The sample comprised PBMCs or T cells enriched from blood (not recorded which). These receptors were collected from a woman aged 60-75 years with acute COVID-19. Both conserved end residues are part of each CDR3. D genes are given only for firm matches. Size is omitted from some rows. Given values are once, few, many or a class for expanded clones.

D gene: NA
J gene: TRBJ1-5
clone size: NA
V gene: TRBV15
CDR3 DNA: TGTGCCACCAGCAGTCCCCGAGCGGGGGAGGACCAGCCCCAGCATTTT
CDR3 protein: CATSSPRAGEDQPQHF

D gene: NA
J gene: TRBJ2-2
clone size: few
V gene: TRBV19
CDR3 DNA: TGTGCCAGTAGTATTGAGAGCCGATACACCGGGGAGCTGTTTTTT
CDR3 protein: CASSIESRYTGELFF

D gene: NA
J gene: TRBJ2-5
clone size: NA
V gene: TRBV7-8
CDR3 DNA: TGTGCCAGCACCCAGGGTTCCCAAGAGACCCAGTACTTC
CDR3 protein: CASTQGSQETQYF

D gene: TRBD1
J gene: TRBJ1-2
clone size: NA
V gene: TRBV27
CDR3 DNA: TGTGCCAGCAGTACAGGGGGGTTAGGGGGCTACACCTTC
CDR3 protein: CASSTGGLGGYTF

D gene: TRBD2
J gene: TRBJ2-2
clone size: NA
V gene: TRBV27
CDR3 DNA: TGTGCCAGCGCCCGAGCGGGGGCCACCGGGGAGCTGTTTTTT
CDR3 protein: CASARAGATGELFF

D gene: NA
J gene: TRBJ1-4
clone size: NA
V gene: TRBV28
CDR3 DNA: TGTGCCAGCAGTTCAGTGGGGGCGCGGCTGTTTTTT
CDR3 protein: CASSSVGARLFF

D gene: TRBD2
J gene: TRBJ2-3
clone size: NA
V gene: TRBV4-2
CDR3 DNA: TGTGCCAGCAGCCAAAGAGGAGCGGGGGGCCTTAGCACAGATACGCAGTATTTT
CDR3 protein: CASSQRGAGGLSTDTQYF

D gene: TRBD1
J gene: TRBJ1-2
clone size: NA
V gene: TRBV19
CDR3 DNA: TGTGCCAGTAGTAAAACCGGGACAGGGGGCGCTAACTATGGCTACACCTTC
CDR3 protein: CASSKTGTGGANYGYTF

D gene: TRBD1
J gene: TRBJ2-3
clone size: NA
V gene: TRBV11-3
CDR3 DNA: TGTGCCAGCAGCTCAGGGGGACGCGGTCCGCAGTATTTT
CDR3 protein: CASSSGGRGPQYF

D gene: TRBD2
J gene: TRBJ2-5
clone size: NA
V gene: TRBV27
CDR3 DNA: TGTGCCAGCGCCACAGCGGGGGGTCGAGAGACCCAGTACTTC
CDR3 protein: CASATAGGRETQYF

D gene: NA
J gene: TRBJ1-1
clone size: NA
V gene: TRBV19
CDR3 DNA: TGTGCCAGTAGTATAGGGGGCGTTTGGACTGAAGCTTTCTTT
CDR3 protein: CASSIGGVWTEAFF

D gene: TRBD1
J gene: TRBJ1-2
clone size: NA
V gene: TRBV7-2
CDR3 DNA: TGTGCCAGCAGCTTAGAGGGACAGTTCTATGGCTACACCTTC
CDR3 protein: CASSLEGQFYGYTF

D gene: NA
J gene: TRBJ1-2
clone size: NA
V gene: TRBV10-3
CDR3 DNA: TGTGCCATCAAAACGCCCGACACCCCTGATGGCTACACCTTC
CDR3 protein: CAIKTPDTPDGYTF

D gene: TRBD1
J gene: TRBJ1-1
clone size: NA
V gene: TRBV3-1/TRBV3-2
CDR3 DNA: TGTGCCAGCAGCCAGGGATTACGGACAGGTAAGATCACTGAAGCTTTCTTT
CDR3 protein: CASSQGLRTGKITEAFF

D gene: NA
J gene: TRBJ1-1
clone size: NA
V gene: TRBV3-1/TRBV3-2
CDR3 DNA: TGTGCCAGCAGCCAAGGAGGTGAATATAGCGCTTTCTTT
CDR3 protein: CASSQGGEYSAFF

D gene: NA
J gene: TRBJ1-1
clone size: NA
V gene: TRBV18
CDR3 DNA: TGTGCCAGCTCACCGCAGGTTCGAAACACTGAAGCTTTCTTT
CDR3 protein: CASSPQVRNTEAFF

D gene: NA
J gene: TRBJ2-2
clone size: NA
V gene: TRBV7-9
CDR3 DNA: TGTGCCAGCAGCTTACAAACCGGCGGGGAGCTGTTTTTT
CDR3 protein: CASSLQTGGELFF

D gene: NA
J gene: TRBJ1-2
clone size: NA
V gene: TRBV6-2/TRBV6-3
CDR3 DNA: TGTGCCAGCAGTTTTCGGGCAGGGAAGGGCTACACCTTC
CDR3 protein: CASSFRAGKGYTF

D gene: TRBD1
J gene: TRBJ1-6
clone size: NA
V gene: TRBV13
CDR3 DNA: TGTGCCAGCAGCCCGAGACAGGGAAATTCACCCCTCCACTTT
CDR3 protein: CASSPRQGNSPLHF

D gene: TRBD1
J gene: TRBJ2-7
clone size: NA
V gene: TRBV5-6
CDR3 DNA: TGTGCCAGCAGCTTAATTCAGGGGGCGGACATCTACGAGCAGTACTTC
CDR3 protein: CASSLIQGADIYEQYF

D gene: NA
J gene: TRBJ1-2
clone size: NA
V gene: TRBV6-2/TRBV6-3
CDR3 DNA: TGTGCCAGCAGTTACCAGGCCCCAGGGAACTATGGCTACACCTTC
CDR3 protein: CASSYQAPGNYGYTF

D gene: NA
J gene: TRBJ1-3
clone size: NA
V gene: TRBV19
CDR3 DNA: TGTGCCAGTAGTATAAGTCGGAGTAAAGCCTCTGGAAACACCATATATTTT
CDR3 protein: CASSISRSKASGNTIYF

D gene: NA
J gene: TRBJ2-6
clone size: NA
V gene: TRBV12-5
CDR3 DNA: TGTGCTAGTGGTTTCTGGAGCTCTGGGGCCAACGTCCTGACTTTC
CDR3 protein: CASGFWSSGANVLTF

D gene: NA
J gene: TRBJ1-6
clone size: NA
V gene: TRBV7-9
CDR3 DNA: TGTGCCAGCAGCCTCGATAATTCACCCCTCCACTTT
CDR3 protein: CASSLDNSPLHF

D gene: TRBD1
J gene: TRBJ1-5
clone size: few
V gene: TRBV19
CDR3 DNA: TGTGCCAGTAGTGCGGGACAGGCGGATCAGCCCCAGCATTTT
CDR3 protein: CASSAGQADQPQHF

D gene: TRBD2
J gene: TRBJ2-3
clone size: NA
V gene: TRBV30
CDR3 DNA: TGTGCCTGGAGTGTGGCGGGGGGCACAGATACGCAGTATTTT
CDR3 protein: CAWSVAGGTDTQYF

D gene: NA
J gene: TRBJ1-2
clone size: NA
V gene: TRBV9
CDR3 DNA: TGTGCCAGCAGCTCACCTGCGAGAGAGCCTAACTATGGCTACACCTTC
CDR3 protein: CASSSPAREPNYGYTF

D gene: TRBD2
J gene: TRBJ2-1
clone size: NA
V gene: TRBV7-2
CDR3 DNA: TGTGCCAGCAGCTTAGTAGGCGGGGGACCCTCCTACAATGAGCAGTTCTTC
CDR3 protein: CASSLVGGGPSYNEQFF

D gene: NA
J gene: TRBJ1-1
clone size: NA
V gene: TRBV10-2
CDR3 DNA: TGCGCCAGCAGTGAGTCCGGACGGTGGGGAGACACTGAAGCTTTCTTT
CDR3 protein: CASSESGRWGDTEAFF

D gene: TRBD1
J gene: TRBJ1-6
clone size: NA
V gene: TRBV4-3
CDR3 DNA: TGCGCCAGCAGCCCGTACCCAGGGGGCGTGAGTTCACCCCTCCACTTT
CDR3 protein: CASSPYPGGVSSPLHF

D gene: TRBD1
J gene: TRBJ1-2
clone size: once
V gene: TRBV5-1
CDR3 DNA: TGCGCCAGCAGCTCCCCGGGACAGGGGGCGTTTGGCTACACCTTC
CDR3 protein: CASSSPGQGAFGYTF

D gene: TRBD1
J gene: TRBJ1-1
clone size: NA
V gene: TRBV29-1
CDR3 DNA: TGCAGCACATTATCGGACAGGGACACTGAAGCTTTCTTT
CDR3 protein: CSTLSDRDTEAFF

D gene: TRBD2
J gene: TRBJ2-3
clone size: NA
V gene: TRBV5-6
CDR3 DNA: TGTGCCAGCAGCTTAGGCCTAGCGGGAGGAAGTGTCTGGGCAGATACGCAGTATTTT
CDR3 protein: CASSLGLAGGSVWADTQYF

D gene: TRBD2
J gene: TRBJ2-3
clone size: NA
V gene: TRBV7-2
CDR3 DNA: TGTGCCAGCAGCCTTAGCGGGGGCCCCACAGATACGCAGTATTTT
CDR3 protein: CASSLSGGPTDTQYF

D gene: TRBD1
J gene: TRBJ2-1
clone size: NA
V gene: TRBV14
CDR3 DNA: TGTGCCAGCAGCTTCGGCAGGGGGCCTTACAATGAGCAGTTCTTC
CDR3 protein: CASSFGRGPYNEQFF

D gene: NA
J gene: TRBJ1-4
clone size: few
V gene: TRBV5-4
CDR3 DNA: TGTGCCAGCAGCGCGGACAGTGGAGGAAATGAAAAACTGTTTTTT
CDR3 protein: CASSADSGGNEKLFF

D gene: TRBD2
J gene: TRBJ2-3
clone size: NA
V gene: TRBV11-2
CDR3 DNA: TGTGCCAGCAGCTCCCGAGGGAGGGTGGGGACAGATACGCAGTATTTT
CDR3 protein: CASSSRGRVGTDTQYF

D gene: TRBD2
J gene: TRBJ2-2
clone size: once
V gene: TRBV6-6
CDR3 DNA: TGTGCCAGCAGTTACTCGAGCGGGGGGACCGTCGGGGAGCTGTTTTTT
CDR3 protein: CASSYSSGGTVGELFF

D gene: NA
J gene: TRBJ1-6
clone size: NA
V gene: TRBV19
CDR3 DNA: TGTGCCAGTAGTAGGGGAGGTTGGCAGCGGAATTCACCCCTCCACTTT
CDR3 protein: CASSRGGWQRNSPLHF

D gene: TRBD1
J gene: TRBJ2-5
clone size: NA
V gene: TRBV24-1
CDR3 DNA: TGTGCCACCAGTGATTCCGGACAGGGTGGGGAGACCCAGTACTTC
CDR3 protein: CATSDSGQGGETQYF

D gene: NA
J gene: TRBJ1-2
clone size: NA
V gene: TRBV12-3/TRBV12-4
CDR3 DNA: TGTGCCAGCAATTCAGGGTTTTTTGGCTACACCTTC
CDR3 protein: CASNSGFFGYTF

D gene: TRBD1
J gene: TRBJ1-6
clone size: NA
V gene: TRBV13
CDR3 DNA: TGTGCCAGCAGCTCCGGGACAGGGGGCCCTGTTCCCCTCCACTTT
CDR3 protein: CASSSGTGGPVPLHF

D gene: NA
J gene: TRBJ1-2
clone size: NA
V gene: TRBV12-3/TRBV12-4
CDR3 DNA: TGTGCCAGCAGTCAGGGGAACTATGGCTACACCTTC
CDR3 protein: CASSQGNYGYTF

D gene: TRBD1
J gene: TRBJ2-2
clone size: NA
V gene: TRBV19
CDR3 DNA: TGTGCCGGACAGGGGGACACCGGGGAGCTGTTTTTT
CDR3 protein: CAGQGDTGELFF

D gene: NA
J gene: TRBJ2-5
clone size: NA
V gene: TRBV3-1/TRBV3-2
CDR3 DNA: TGTGCCAGCAGCCAAGATAGAGGGACCCAGTACTTC
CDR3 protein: CASSQDRGTQYF

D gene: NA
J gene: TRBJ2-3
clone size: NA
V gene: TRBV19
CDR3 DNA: TGTGCCAGTAGTATCGGAGGGGGCAATGGGCCGGCGCAGTATTTT
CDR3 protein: CASSIGGGNGPAQYF

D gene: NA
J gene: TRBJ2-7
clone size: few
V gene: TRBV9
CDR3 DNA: TGTGCCAGCAGCGTGCAGGGGGGCTACGAGCAGTACTTC
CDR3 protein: CASSVQGGYEQYF

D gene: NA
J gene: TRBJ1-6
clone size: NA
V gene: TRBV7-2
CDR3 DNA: TGTGCCAGCAGCCGCCTCCAGGGGTATTCACCCCTCCACTTT
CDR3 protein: CASSRLQGYSPLHF

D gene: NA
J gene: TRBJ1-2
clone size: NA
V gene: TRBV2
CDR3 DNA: TGTGCCAGCAGTGAAACCAATAGTAACTATGGCTACACCTTC
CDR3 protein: CASSETNSNYGYTF

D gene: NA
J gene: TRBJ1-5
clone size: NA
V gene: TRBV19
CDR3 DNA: TGTGCCAGTAGTACGACAGGTCGAGGGCAGCCCCAGCATTTT
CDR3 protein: CASSTTGRGQPQHF

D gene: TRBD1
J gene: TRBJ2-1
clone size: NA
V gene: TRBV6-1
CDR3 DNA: TGTGCCAGCAGTGAAGGCCGGGACAGAGCTACAATGGGGCAGTTCTTC
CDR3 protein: CASSEGRDRATMGQFF

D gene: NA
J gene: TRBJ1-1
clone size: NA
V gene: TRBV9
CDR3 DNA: TGTGCCAGCAGCCCCAGAGAAGGGAGTGAAGCTTTCTTT
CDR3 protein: CASSPREGSEAFF

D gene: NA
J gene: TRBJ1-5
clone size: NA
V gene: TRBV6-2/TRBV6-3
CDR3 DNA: TGTGCCAGCAGTTACTCCGGGGACACCAATCAGCCCCAGCATTTT
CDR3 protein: CASSYSGDTNQPQHF

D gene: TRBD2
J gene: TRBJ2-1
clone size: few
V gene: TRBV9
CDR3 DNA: TGTGCCAGCAGCGTACTCCTAGCGGGAGTCAATGAGCAGTTCTTC
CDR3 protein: CASSVLLAGVNEQFF

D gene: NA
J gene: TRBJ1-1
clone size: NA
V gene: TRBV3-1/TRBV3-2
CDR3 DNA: TGTGCCAGCAGTCTGGGGGCGAGGAGGCCTGAAGCTTTCTTT
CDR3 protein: CASSLGARRPEAFF

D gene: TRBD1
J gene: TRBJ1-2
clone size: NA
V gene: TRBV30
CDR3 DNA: TGTGCCTGGAGTCCCCAGACAGGGGAAAACTATGGCTACACCTTC
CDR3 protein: CAWSPQTGENYGYTF

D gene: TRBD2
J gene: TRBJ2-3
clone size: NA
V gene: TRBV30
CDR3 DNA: TGTGCCTGGAGTGTAAGAGCGGGGGGCACAGATACGCAGTATTTT
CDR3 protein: CAWSVRAGGTDTQYF

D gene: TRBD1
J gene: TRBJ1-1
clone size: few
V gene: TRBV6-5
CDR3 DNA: TGTGCCAGCCTCGACAGGGCAAACACTGAAGCTTTCTTT
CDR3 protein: CASLDRANTEAFF

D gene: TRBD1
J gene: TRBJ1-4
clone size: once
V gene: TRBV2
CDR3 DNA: TGTGCCACGACTCCCCGGGACAGGGCTGAAAAACTGTTTTTT
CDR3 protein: CATTPRDRAEKLFF